This passage covers 22 T cell receptor beta chains from one sample sequenced in a study of T cell responses to AZD1222 COVID-19 vaccine. Some clones are missing from TCRdb's copy, which holds only in-frame ones; the method was immunoSEQ multiplex PCR. The sample has some 92,000 clones, around 90% seen once; the top ten hold 7.5%. The sample here was peripheral blood, taken on day 0 of AZD1222 vaccination. These receptor sequences come from an adult in good health.

This rearrangement joins TRBV7-3 to TRBJ1-2, with 8 nucleotides matching TRBD1. Germline V CDR1 and CDR2: SGHTA, FQGTGA. The J segment lost 4 bases and the V segment lost 4 bases, leaving 5 bases of the junction unmatched. The CDR3 totals 14 residues. The CDR3 spells CASSSGGAGYGYTF. The CDR3 DNA reads as TGTGCCAGCAGCTCAGGGGGCGCCGGCTATGGCTACACCTTC.

The rearrangement joins TRBV6-1 to TRBJ1-2; D may be TRBD1 (5 bases). Trimming stripped 3 bases from V and 7 bases from J, with 15 bases between. The V gene's germline CDR1 is MNHNS and CDR2 SASEGT. The CDR3 runs 14 residues. This CDR3 reads CASSEGPSGVGYTF. The CDR3 DNA reads TGTGCCAGCAGTGAGGGTCCGTCGGGGGTTGGCTACACCTTC.

The chain combines TRBV7-9 with TRBJ2-5; D is ambiguous. CDR3 length equals 11 residues. From germline, CDR1 is SEHNR and CDR2 FQNEAQ (reference sequence). Trimming cost V 5 bases and J 6 bases, with 7 bases left between them. CDR3 in amino acids: CASSQEKTQYF. In DNA, the CDR3 is TGTGCCAGCAGCCAGGAGAAGACCCAGTACTTC.

This rearrangement joins TRBV29-1 to TRBJ1-4, with 11 nucleotides matching TRBD1. Germline CDR1 is SQVTM and CDR2 is ANQGSEA. After removal of 5 bases from V and 7 bases from J, the junction contained 6 bases not matched to a gene. This CDR3 has 14 residues. CDR3 nucleotides: TGCAGCGTTCAGCTCGGGACAGGGGGTGAAAAACTGTTTTTT. Translation: CSVQLGTGGEKLFF.

The rearrangement uses TRBV9 and TRBJ2-7; maybe TRBD1 (6 bases). The V and J ends lost 4 bases and 3 bases respectively, with 8 bases between them. CDR1 SGDLS and CDR2 YYNGEE come from the germline V gene. The CDR3 is made up of 12 amino acids. The DNA of the CDR3 is TGTGCCAGCAGCTCACAGGGCTACGAGCAGTACTTC. Amino acid sequence: CASSSQGYEQYF.

V usage is TRBV20-1 and J usage is TRBJ2-7, with no clear D. From germline, CDR1 is DFQATT and CDR2 SNEGSKA (reference sequence). The CDR3 consists of 10 residues. V was cut by 1 base and J by 4 bases, with 2 bases left in between. The CDR3 sequence: CSARGYEQYF. DNA of the CDR3: TGCAGTGCTAGAGGATACGAGCAGTACTTC.

The chain combines TRBV5-1 with TRBJ1-1; 7 bases map to TRBD1. V shed 4 bases, J shed 7 bases, and the junction held 7 bases outside the gene matches. This CDR3 contains 13 residues. CDR1 SGHRS and CDR2 YFSETQ come from the germline V gene. The CDR3 bases are TGCGCCAGCAGCCTGGGACAGCGCGATGAAGCTTTCTTT. This gives the protein CASSLGQRDEAFF.

V usage is TRBV10-2 and J usage is TRBJ1-1; 9 nucleotides match TRBD1. Germline V lookup: CDR1 WSHSY, CDR2 SAAADI. V dropped 10 bases and J dropped 3; count of bases not matched to a gene: 9. CDR3 length equals 14 residues. The CDR3, as DNA: TGCGCCATCGCGACCGGGACAGGGCACACTGAAGCTTTCTTT. This gives the protein CAIATGTGHTEAFF.

This rearrangement joins TRBV5-1 to TRBJ2-1, with 8 bases that match TRBD2. The length of the CDR3 is 16 residues. Germline CDR1 is SGHRS and CDR2 is YFSETQ. With 6 bases clipped from V and 5 bases from J, the junction kept 13 bases outside the gene matches. CDR3 sequence (DNA): TGCGCCAGCACGGATAGCGGGGCCCCCTGGGACAATGAGCAGTTCTTC. This gives the protein CASTDSGAPWDNEQFF.

The genes are TRBV28 and TRBJ1-5; 10 nucleotides align to TRBD1. Germline CDR1 reads MDHEN; CDR2 reads SYDVKM. The CDR3 is made up of 15 amino acids. The ends lost 6 bases at V and 5 bases at J; junction bases unmatched: 7. CDR3 amino acids: CASSLTGGWDQPQHF. The CDR3 bases are TGTGCCAGCAGCCTGACAGGGGGCTGGGATCAGCCCCAGCATTTT.

The chain combines TRBV5-8 with TRBJ1-1; D gene ambiguous. This CDR3 spans 17 amino acids. CDR1 is SGHTS, CDR2 YDEGEE, per germline. Trimming pared 0 bases from V and 7 bases from J, leaving 22 bases between. CDR3 amino acids: CASSLASLVQAPGEAFF. CDR3 in DNA: TGTGCCAGCAGCTTGGCCTCTCTGGTTCAGGCCCCAGGTGAAGCTTTCTTT. The whole variable domain, filled in from reference TRBV5-8 and TRBJ1-1, reads EAGVTQSPTHLIKTRGQQATLRCSPISGHTSVYWYQQALGLGLQFLLWYDEGEERNRGNFPPRFSGRQFPNYSSELNVNALELEDSALYLCASSLASLVQAPGEAFFGQGTRLTVV.

CDR3 amino acids: CATREDGYEQYF. The CDR3 bases are TGTGCCACCAGGGAGGACGGCTACGAGCAGTACTTC. The V gene is TRBV15, the J gene TRBJ2-7; possibly TRBD2 for D (5 bases). There are 12 residues in the CDR3. The germline gives CDR1 LNHNV, CDR2 YYDKDF (reference sequence). Between the trimmed V and J ends, which lost 6 bases and 3 bases, there was a span of 9 bases.

The chain joins TRBV15 to TRBJ2-3; 9 nucleotides match TRBD2. Germline CDR1 is LNHNV and CDR2 is YYDKDF (reference sequence). The CDR3 loop spans 16 amino acids. V trimming: 0 bases; J trimming: 4 bases; junction bases outside the gene matches: 5. The CDR3 DNA follows: TGTGCCACCAGCAGAGATGGGGCGGGGGGGTCAGATACGCAGTATTTT. Its protein is CATSRDGAGGSDTQYF.

The chain has TRBV15 and TRBJ2-3; D is perhaps TRBD1 (6 bases). The V and J ends lost 7 bases and 4 bases respectively, with 9 bases between them. The CDR3 is 12 amino acids. Germline values: CDR1 LNHNV, CDR2 YYDKDF (reference sequence). Here the CDR3 reads CATKQGSDTQYF. CDR3 coding DNA: TGTGCCACCAAGCAGGGGTCAGATACGCAGTATTTT.

V and J are TRBV6-5 and TRBJ2-7; 12 bases are a match to TRBD2. Germline V gene lookup returns CDR1 MNHEY and CDR2 SVGAGI. V shed 6 bases and J 3 bases; nucleotides not matched to a gene: 6. The CDR3 runs to 15 residues. CDR3 sequence reads: CASRQGLAGYYEQYF. The CDR3 region has the DNA TGTGCCAGCAGACAAGGACTAGCGGGGTACTACGAGCAGTACTTC.

The chain carries TRBV24-1 and TRBJ1-5; D is unclear. Germline-derived CDR1 and CDR2 are KGHDR and SFDVKD. The V end was cut by 5 bases, the J end by 1 base, with 11 bases between. CDR3 length equals 15 residues. CDR3 amino acids: CATSAAGGSNQPQHF. The CDR3 DNA reads TGTGCCACCAGTGCGGCCGGAGGGAGCAATCAGCCCCAGCATTTT.

This sequence joins TRBV18 and TRBJ1-1; 8 bases are a match to TRBD1. CDR3 size: 14 residues. Unmatched junction bases numbered 5, after V lost 8 bases and J lost 0 bases. Per germline, CDR1 KGHSH and CDR2 LQKENI. For the CDR3, the DNA is TGTGCCAGCCCTGGGACAGGTTTGAACACTGAAGCTTTCTTT. Protein product: CASPGTGLNTEAFF.

The J gene is TRBJ2-1, the V gene TRBV5-1; no definite D call. Germline CDR1 reads SGHRS; CDR2 reads YFSETQ. Trimming pared 0 bases from V and 7 bases from J, leaving 5 bases between. This CDR3 contains 12 residues. The CDR3 bases are TGCGCCAGCAGCTTGGCCTGGAATGAGCAGTTCTTC. Translated, it gives CASSLAWNEQFF.

This rearrangement joins TRBV5-1 to TRBJ1-4; TRBD1 aligns across 9 bases. This CDR3 has 13 amino acids. The V and J ends lost 9 bases and 4 bases, in that order; junction bases with no gene match: 4. The germline V gene encodes CDR1 SGHRS and CDR2 YFSETQ. CDR3 region: CATRTGDNEKLFF. CDR3 sequence (DNA): TGCGCCACCCGGACAGGGGATAATGAAAAACTGTTTTTT.

This chain connects TRBV9 to TRBJ2-1; D ambiguous. CDR3 size: 15 residues. V was pared by 0 bases and J by 0 bases, with 7 bases between. Germline assignment: CDR1 SGDLS and CDR2 YYNGEE. Here the CDR3 DNA reads TGTGCCAGCAGCGTAGGGCCTACCTCCTACAATGAGCAGTTCTTC. Its protein is CASSVGPTSYNEQFF.

The rearrangement links TRBV19 to TRBJ1-5; 9 nucleotides match TRBD1. V was clipped by 8 bases and J by 12 bases; unmatched bases: 14. There are 14 residues in the CDR3. CDR1 and CDR2 from the germline V gene are LNHDA and SQIVND (reference sequence). The CDR3 sequence: CASLPGQGSRGQHF. The CDR3 DNA reads as TGTGCCAGTTTACCGGGACAGGGTAGTCGGGGCCAGCATTTT.

The chain uses TRBV7-9 and TRBJ1-3, with 8 bases that match TRBD1. The germline V gene encodes CDR1 SEHNR and CDR2 FQNEAQ (reference sequence). With 5 bases clipped from V and 0 bases from J, the junction kept 9 bases outside the gene matches. CDR3 size: 17 residues. The CDR3 region is CASSLRNRGISGNTIYF. CDR3 coding DNA: TGTGCCAGCAGCCTAAGGAACAGGGGGATCTCTGGAAACACCATATATTTT.